The present T cell receptor (beta chain) was sequenced within a study of CD8 T cells in ankylosing spondylitis. Study-wide points: Significant enrichment of disease-linked clones was reported in matched ankylosing spondylitis synovial fluid. Disease-linked clones were found to be CD8+ and relatively rare in peripheral blood. About 8 highly homologous variants made up a TCR beta motif that seemed to typify ankylosing spondylitis blood.

Concerning this clonotype itself: Antigen: not known.

Quantitative 5'-RACE with molecular barcodes was used to make the TCR beta libraries. TCRdb re-derived calls from the 5' RACE reads in MiXCR, one entry per CDR3 protein. This sample has some 120,000 distinct CDR3 sequences, with 12% to 15% found just once. V lost 1 base to trimming and J lost 6 bases; unmatched junction nucleotides: 3. CDR3 length: 15 amino acids. Germline V lookup: CDR1 SGHTA, CDR2 FQGTGA. This clonotype originated in a female donor with ankylosing spondylitis or in good health (not recorded which). The sequencing sample was made of blood, either unsorted or a sorted T cell fraction (not recorded which). The chain employs TRBV7-3 and TRBJ2-1, with 10 bases fitting TRBD1. Written as DNA, the CDR3 is TGTGCCAGCAGCTTAAGCAGGGACAGGGGCAATGAGCAGTTCTTC. Residues: CASSLSRDRGNEQFF.